This entry features one T cell receptor beta chain sequence. The antigen remains undetermined. Random hexamers were used to reverse transcribe roughly 0.45 to 1 ug of RNA. TCR beta CDR3 was amplified by immunoSEQ multiplex PCR. This amplification extended across 54 Vbeta and 13 Jbeta segments. TCRdb processed the immunoSEQ multiplex PCR reads anew with MiXCR; each CDR3 protein has one entry. The sample includes some 300,000 distinct CDR3 sequences, approximately 89% of them seen just once. TEMRA cells were FACS-enriched, and CD8+ and CD4+ T cells were isolated negatively. This record belongs to a study of CD8 T cells in Susac syndrome. The CDR3 runs to 13 residues. Trimming left V 2 bases short and J 3 bases short, with 4 bases between. Per the germline V gene, CDR1 is SGHTA and CDR2 is FQGNSA. Study results and caveats: By the study's own acknowledgment, its TCR sequencing and HLA analysis included relatively few individuals.

The TCR was taken from a human donor with multiple sclerosis. The rearrangement links TRBV7-2 to TRBJ2-2; D remains ambiguous. The specimen was CD8+ T cells from PBMCs. The CDR3 reads CASSLWDTGELFF. In DNA form, the CDR3 reads TGTGCCAGCAGCTTATGGGACACCGGGGAGCTGTTTTTT.